The 17 T cell receptor beta chains reported below all come from one sample, sequenced in a study of cytomegalovirus exposure and HLA in healthy donors. PCR amplification relied on 60 Vbeta primers (plus 13 Jbeta primers). Clones were read by immunoSEQ multiplex PCR, and TCRdb kept only the in-frame ones, dropping some. Found here are tens of thousands of clones, roughly 75% of them singletons; the top ten hold 7.8%. The sequencing input was PBMCs. These receptors came from a man aged 55 to 69 in good health and CMV-seropositive.

The chain employs TRBV25-1 and TRBJ2-3, with 10 bases fitting TRBD2. The CDR3 runs to 16 residues. Germline assignment: CDR1 MGHDK and CDR2 SYGVNS. The V segment lost 6 bases and the J segment 7 bases; nucleotides outside the gene matches: 13. The CDR3 nucleotides read TGTGCCAGCAGAGACCGGGGACTAGCGAATACAAATACGCAGTATTTT. It translates to CASRDRGLANTNTQYF.

The chain couples TRBV5-4 to TRBJ1-4; D is unresolved. Germline CDR1 SGHNT, CDR2 YYREEE (reference sequence). V was shortened by 2 bases and J by 4 bases, with 6 bases between the two germline ends. The CDR3 spans 13 residues. The CDR3 sequence is CASSFGVNEKLFF. Here the CDR3 DNA reads TGTGCCAGCAGCTTCGGGGTTAATGAAAAACTGTTTTTT.

The chain employs TRBV28 and TRBJ1-4; a weak D match, TRBD1 (6 bases). Germline-derived CDR1 and CDR2 are MDHEN and SYDVKM. The CDR3 covers 12 residues. This chain's CDR3 is CAWGRTNEKLFF. Written as DNA, the CDR3 is TGTGCGTGGGGGCGAACTAATGAAAAACTGTTTTTT.

The sample holds a few counts of this clone. This chain uses TRBV10-1 with TRBJ2-2, with D tentatively TRBD2 (5 bases). CDR3 size: 13 residues. Trimming took 7 bases from V and 4 from J, leaving 10 bases between them. Germline assignment: CDR1 WNHNN and CDR2 SYGVQD (reference sequence). The CDR3 DNA is TGCGCCAGCAAACGGGGTTCCACCGGGGAGCTGTTTTTT. Amino acid sequence: CASKRGSTGELFF.

Only a few counts were recorded for this clone. CDR3 loop: CASSLGQGYRSPLHF. The CDR3 coding sequence is TGTGCCAGCAGCTTAGGACAGGGTTATCGGTCACCCCTCCACTTT. The J gene is TRBJ1-6, the V gene TRBV6-5; 8 positions match TRBD1. V was pared by 6 bases and J by 10 bases, with 11 bases of the junction left unmatched. This CDR3 has 15 residues. Germline V gives CDR1 MNHEY, CDR2 SVGAGI.

The chain joins TRBV7-9 to TRBJ1-1, with D maybe TRBD1 (6 bases). This CDR3 comprises 15 residues. Trimming took 5 bases from V and 1 from J, leaving 14 bases between them. The germline gives CDR1 SEHNR, CDR2 FQNEAQ (reference sequence). The chain's CDR3 is CASSPAGARNTEAFF. Written as DNA, the CDR3 is TGTGCCAGCAGCCCAGCGGGGGCTAGGAACACTGAAGCTTTCTTT.

This clone occurred a few times. The chain has TRBV11-3 and TRBJ2-7; D gene uncertain. Germline V lookup: CDR1 SGHNT, CDR2 YENEEA. The CDR3 contains 12 residues. V lost 4 bases and J lost 9, with 13 bases in between. The CDR3 coding sequence is TGTGCCAGCAGCTCCACGAGCTCCGGGCAGTACTTC. Translation gives CASSSTSSGQYF.

The V and J genes are TRBV11-1 and TRBJ1-6, with 8 bases aligning to TRBD1. V shed 5 bases, J shed 5 bases, and the junction held 2 bases outside the gene matches. CDR1 and CDR2 (germline): SGHAT, FQDESV (reference sequence). CDR3 size: 14 residues. CDR3 loop: CASSRTGNNSPLHF. CDR3 bases: TGTGCCAGCAGCCGGACAGGGAATAATTCACCCCTCCACTTT.

The chain's CDR3 is CASSGTLNQETQYF. CDR3 nucleotides: TGTGCCAGCTCCGGTACGCTGAACCAAGAGACCCAGTACTTC. The chain combines TRBV2 with TRBJ2-5; D is undetermined. The CDR3 extends over 14 amino acids. Trimming shortened V by 8 bases and J by 0 bases, and 13 bases separated the two germline ends. Looked up from germline, CDR1 is SNHLY and CDR2 is FYNNEI.

This clone turned up a few times. V and J are TRBV5-4 and TRBJ2-1; 11 bases line up with TRBD2. The CDR3 covers 16 residues. CDR1 is SGHNT, CDR2 YYREEE, per germline (reference sequence). V lost 4 bases, J lost 5 bases, and 8 bases stayed unmatched. The CDR3 DNA follows: TGTGCCAGCAGCCCTCCGGGACTAGCGGTAGACAATGAGCAGTTCTTC. Its translation: CASSPPGLAVDNEQFF.

This clone was counted a few times. CDR3 region: CASRSTGFRFEGYTF. As DNA, the CDR3 is TGTGCCAGCAGATCGACAGGCTTCCGCTTTGAGGGCTACACCTTC. The gene calls are TRBV6-5 and TRBJ1-2; D might be TRBD1 (6 bases). There are 15 residues in the CDR3. V gave up 6 bases and J gave up 8 bases, with 22 bases separating them. Germline CDR1 and CDR2: MNHEY and SVGAGI.

In nucleotides, the CDR3 is TGTGCCAGCAGTGAGTCCAGGGCGTACACCATATATTTT. Translation gives CASSESRAYTIYF. The chain has TRBV6-4 and TRBJ1-3, with a tentative D call TRBD1 (5 bases). V was cut by 3 bases and J by 8 bases, with 11 bases left in between. The CDR3 is 13 amino acids. Looked up from germline, CDR1 is MRHNA and CDR2 is SNTAGT.

V gene TRBV7-8 combines with J gene TRBJ2-7; TRBD1 agrees at 9 bases. This CDR3 spans 16 amino acids. Germline trimming cut 2 bases from V and 1 base from J; bases unmatched to any gene: 6. CDR1 and CDR2 from the germline V gene are SGHVS and FQNEAQ. CDR3 coding DNA: TGTGCCAGCAGCTTAACGCGGACAGGGGCGTCCTACGAGCAGTACTTC. It is translated as CASSLTRTGASYEQYF. The full variable domain, with the rest looked up from reference TRBV7-8 and TRBJ2-7, is GAGVSQSPRYKVAKRGQDVALRCDPISGHVSLFWYQQALGQGPEFLTYFQNEAQLDKSGLPSDRFFAERPEGSVSTLKIQRTQQEDSAVYLCASSLTRTGASYEQYFGPGTRLTVT.

This clone was seen just once. The V call is TRBV5-1, the J call TRBJ2-1, with 12 nucleotides matching TRBD2. Germline V gives CDR1 SGHRS, CDR2 YFSETQ. This CDR3 has 17 residues. Unmatched junction bases numbered 5, after V lost 0 bases and J lost 4 bases. The CDR3 region has the DNA TGCGCCAGCAGCTTGGGACTAGCGGGGGCAGTTTACAATGAGCAGTTCTTC. It yields the protein CASSLGLAGAVYNEQFF.

The genes are TRBV6-5 and TRBJ1-2; 9 bases are shared with TRBD1. The germline gives CDR1 MNHEY, CDR2 SVGAGI. With 6 bases clipped from V and 3 bases from J, the junction kept 2 bases outside the gene matches. This CDR3 region has 13 residues. The CDR3 is CASSGTGYYGYTF. Here the CDR3 DNA reads TGTGCCAGCAGCGGGACAGGGTACTATGGCTACACCTTC.

The chain links TRBV10-3 to TRBJ1-1, with TRBD1 matching over 9 bases. The CDR3 covers 15 residues. In germline, CDR1 is ENHRY, CDR2 SYGVKD. V was pared by 10 bases and J by 1 base, with 10 bases of the junction left unmatched. The CDR3 spells CATSPTGGKNTEAFF. The CDR3 coding sequence is TGTGCCACCAGCCCCACAGGGGGCAAGAACACTGAAGCTTTCTTT.

The genes are TRBV5-8 and TRBJ1-5; a possible D gene is TRBD1 (5 bases). Germline-derived CDR1 and CDR2 are SGHTS and YDEGEE. CDR3 length: 17 residues. The V end was cut by 3 bases, the J end by 5 bases, with 21 bases between. The CDR3 region is CASSSFPPGFRDQPQHF. The CDR3 bases are TGTGCCAGCAGCTCCTTCCCGCCAGGGTTCAGAGATCAGCCCCAGCATTTT.